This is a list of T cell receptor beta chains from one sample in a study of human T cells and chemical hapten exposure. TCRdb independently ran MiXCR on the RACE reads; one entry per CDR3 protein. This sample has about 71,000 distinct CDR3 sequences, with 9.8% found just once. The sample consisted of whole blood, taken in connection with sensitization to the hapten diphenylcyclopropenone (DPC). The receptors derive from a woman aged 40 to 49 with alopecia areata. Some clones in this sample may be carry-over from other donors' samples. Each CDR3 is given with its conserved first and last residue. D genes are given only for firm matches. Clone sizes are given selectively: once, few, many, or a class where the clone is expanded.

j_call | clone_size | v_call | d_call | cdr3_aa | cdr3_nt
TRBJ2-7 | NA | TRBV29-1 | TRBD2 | CSVLGLAYEQYF | TGCAGCGTTTTGGGACTAGCCTACGAGCAGTACTTC
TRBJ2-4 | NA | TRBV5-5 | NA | CASSLLPSQNIQYF | TGTGCCAGCAGCCTACTGCCCAGCCAAAACATTCAGTACTTC
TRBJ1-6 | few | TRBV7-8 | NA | CASSFSGNSPLHF | TGTGCCAGCAGCTTTTCCGGGAATTCACCCCTCCACTTT
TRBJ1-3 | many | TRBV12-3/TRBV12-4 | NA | CASSRLGFSLMSSGNTIYF | TGTGCCAGCAGCCGACTTGGGTTTTCCCTAATGAGCTCTGGAAACACCATATATTTT
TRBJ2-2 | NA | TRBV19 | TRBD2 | CASSKAGGVAGELFF | TGTGCCAGTAGTAAAGCGGGAGGTGTCGCCGGGGAGCTGTTTTTT
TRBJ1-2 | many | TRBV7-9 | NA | CASSLGQTYGYTF | TGTGCCAGCAGCTTAGGACAGACCTATGGCTACACCTTC
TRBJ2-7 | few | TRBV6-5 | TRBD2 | CASKLASGTSSYEQYF | TGTGCCAGCAAGCTAGCTAGCGGGACGAGCTCCTACGAGCAGTACTTC
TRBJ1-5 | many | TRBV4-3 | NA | CASSQDHGPSNQPQHF | TGCGCCAGCAGCCAAGATCATGGACCGAGCAATCAGCCCCAGCATTTT
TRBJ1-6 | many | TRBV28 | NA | CASRDASYAKDSPLHF | TGTGCCAGCCGAGACGCGTCCTACGCAAAGGATTCACCCCTCCACTTT
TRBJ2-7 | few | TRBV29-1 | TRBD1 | CSTQGSRGEQYF | TGCAGTACCCAGGGGTCCAGGGGGGAGCAGTACTTC
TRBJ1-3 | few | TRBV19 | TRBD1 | CASSRGQAATGNTIYF | TGTGCCAGTAGTAGGGGACAGGCGGCGACTGGAAACACCATATATTTT
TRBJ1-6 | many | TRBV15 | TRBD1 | CATSRGIQGYDSPLHF | TGTGCCACCAGCAGAGGGATACAGGGGTACGATTCACCCCTCCACTTT
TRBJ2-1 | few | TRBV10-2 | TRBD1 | CASSVRQGSYNEQFF | TGCGCCAGCAGTGTTCGACAGGGCTCCTACAATGAGCAGTTCTTC
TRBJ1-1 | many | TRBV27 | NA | CASSLGGGMNTEAFF | TGTGCCAGCAGTTTGGGAGGGGGAATGAACACTGAAGCTTTCTTT
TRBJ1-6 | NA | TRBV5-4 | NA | CASSLGINSPLHF | TGTGCCAGCAGCTTGGGTATCAATTCACCCCTCCACTTT
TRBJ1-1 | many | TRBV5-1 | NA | CASSSQGTEAFF | TGCGCCAGCAGCTCCCAGGGGACTGAAGCTTTCTTT
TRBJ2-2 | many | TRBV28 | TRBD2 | CASIESGGRNTGELFF | TGTGCCAGCATTGAGTCGGGGGGGCGGAACACCGGGGAGCTGTTTTTT
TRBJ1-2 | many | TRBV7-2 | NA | CASSPGSRGYTF | TGTGCCAGCAGCCCCGGATCGAGGGGCTACACCTTC
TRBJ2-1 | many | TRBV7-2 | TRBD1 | CASSLDGTGDYNEQFF | TGTGCCAGCAGCTTGGATGGGACAGGGGATTACAATGAGCAGTTCTTC
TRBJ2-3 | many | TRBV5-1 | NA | CASCPRAGTDTQYF | TGCGCCAGCTGCCCTCGGGCAGGCACAGATACGCAGTATTTT
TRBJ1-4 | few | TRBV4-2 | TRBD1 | CASSRPGGANEKLFF | TGTGCCAGCAGCCGCCCAGGGGGAGCTAATGAAAAACTGTTTTTT
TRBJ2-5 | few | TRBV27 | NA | CATYAPLRETQYF | TGTGCCACTTACGCACCCCTCCGTGAGACCCAGTACTTC
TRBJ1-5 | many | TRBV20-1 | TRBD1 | CSARGQGSNQPQHF | TGCAGTGCTAGGGGACAGGGTAGCAATCAGCCCCAGCATTTT
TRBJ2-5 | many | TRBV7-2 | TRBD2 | CASSYYSGELQETQYF | TGTGCCAGCAGCTACTATAGCGGGGAGCTCCAAGAGACCCAGTACTTC
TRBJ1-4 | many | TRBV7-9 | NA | CASSLLTTNEKLFF | TGTGCCAGCAGCTTACTCACCACGAATGAAAAACTGTTTTTT
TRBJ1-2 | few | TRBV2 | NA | CASSEWAGDGYTF | TGTGCCAGCAGTGAATGGGCAGGGGATGGCTACACCTTC
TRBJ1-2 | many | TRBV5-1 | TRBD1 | CASSWDRSSDGYTF | TGCGCCAGCAGCTGGGACAGGTCTTCGGATGGCTACACCTTC
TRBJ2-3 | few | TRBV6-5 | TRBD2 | CASSYSGTSGGATDTQYF | TGTGCCAGCAGTTACTCAGGAACTAGCGGGGGGGCCACAGATACGCAGTATTTT
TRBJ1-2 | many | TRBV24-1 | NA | CATSDTGRNQGYTF | TGTGCCACCAGTGATACAGGACGCAACCAGGGCTACACCTTC
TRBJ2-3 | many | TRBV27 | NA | CASRATTTDTQYF | TGTGCCAGCAGAGCCACTACCACAGATACGCAGTATTTT
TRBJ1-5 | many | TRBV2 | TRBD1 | CASSGGTGSNQPQHF | TGTGCCAGCAGTGGGGGGACAGGGAGCAATCAGCCCCAGCATTTT
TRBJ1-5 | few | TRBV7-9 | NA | CASSVTESNQPQHF | TGTGCCAGCAGCGTGACAGAGAGCAATCAGCCCCAGCATTTT
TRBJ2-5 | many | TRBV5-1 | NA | CASSLEGAETQYF | TGCGCCAGCAGCTTGGAAGGGGCAGAGACCCAGTACTTC
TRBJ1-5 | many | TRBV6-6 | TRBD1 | CASSSPGQGLSSQPQHF | TGTGCCAGCAGTTCTCCGGGACAGGGACTTTCGAGTCAGCCCCAGCATTTT
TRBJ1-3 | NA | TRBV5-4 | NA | CASSLAGVYSGNTIYF | TGTGCCAGCAGCTTGGCAGGGGTCTACTCTGGAAACACCATATATTTT
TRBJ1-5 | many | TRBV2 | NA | CASSDPGLQPQHF | TGTGCCAGCAGTGATCCGGGATTGCAGCCCCAGCATTTT
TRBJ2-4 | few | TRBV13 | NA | CASSSPGDAKNIQYF | TGTGCCAGCAGCTCGCCAGGGGACGCCAAAAACATTCAGTACTTC
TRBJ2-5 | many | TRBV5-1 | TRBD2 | CASSLVLAGGQETQYF | TGCGCCAGCAGCTTGGTACTAGCGGGGGGTCAAGAGACCCAGTACTTC
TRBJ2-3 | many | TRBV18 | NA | CASSPGSRGTDTQYF | TGTGCCAGCTCCCCGGGCAGCCGGGGCACAGATACGCAGTATTTT
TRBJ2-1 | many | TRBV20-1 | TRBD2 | CSVTSGWDEQFF | TGCAGTGTTACTAGCGGCTGGGATGAGCAGTTCTTC
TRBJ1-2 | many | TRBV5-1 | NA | CASSLGSADSYGYTF | TGCGCCAGCAGCTTGGGGTCGGCGGACAGCTATGGCTACACCTTC
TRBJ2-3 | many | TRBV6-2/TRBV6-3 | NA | CASSSLRLGFTDTQYF | TGTGCCAGCAGTTCCTTACGACTCGGATTCACAGATACGCAGTATTTT
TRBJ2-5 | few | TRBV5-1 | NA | CASSYGSSLQETQYF | TGCGCCAGCAGCTACGGCTCTTCGCTTCAAGAGACCCAGTACTTC
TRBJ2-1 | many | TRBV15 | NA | CATSRVGHEQFF | TGTGCCACCAGCAGAGTAGGGCATGAGCAGTTCTTC
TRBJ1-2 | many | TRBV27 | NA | CASSFAGAYGYTF | TGTGCCAGCAGTTTCGCAGGGGCCTATGGCTACACCTTC
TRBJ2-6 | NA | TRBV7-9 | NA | CASSPAAYSGANVLTF | TGTGCCAGCAGCCCGGCCGCCTATTCCGGGGCCAACGTCCTGACTTTC
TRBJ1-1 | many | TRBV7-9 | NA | CASSLAGQWANTEAFF | TGTGCCAGCAGCTTAGCTGGACAGTGGGCGAACACTGAAGCTTTCTTT
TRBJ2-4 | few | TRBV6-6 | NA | CASSPALRGNIQYF | TGTGCCAGCAGCCCCGCTTTAAGGGGAAACATTCAGTACTTC
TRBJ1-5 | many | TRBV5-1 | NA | CASSLDGGRNQPQHF | TGCGCCAGCAGCTTGGATGGGGGAAGAAATCAGCCCCAGCATTTT
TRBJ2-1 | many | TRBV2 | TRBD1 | CASSGQDRVNEQFF | TGTGCCAGCAGTGGGCAGGACAGGGTCAATGAGCAGTTCTTC
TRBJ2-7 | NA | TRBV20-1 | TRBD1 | CSATNLGQGSYEQYF | TGCAGTGCCACCAACCTGGGACAGGGGAGCTACGAGCAGTACTTC
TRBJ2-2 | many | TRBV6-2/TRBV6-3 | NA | CASSYSGAANTGELFF | TGTGCCAGCAGTTACTCGGGGGCGGCGAACACCGGGGAGCTGTTTTTT
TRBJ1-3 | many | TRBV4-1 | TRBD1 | CASRPTFRDSVSGNTIYF | TGCGCCAGCAGACCCACGTTCCGGGACAGTGTCTCTGGAAACACCATATATTTT
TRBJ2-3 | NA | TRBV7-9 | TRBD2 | CASSVGLAGRNTDTQYF | TGTGCCAGCAGCGTAGGACTAGCGGGGCGGAACACAGATACGCAGTATTTT
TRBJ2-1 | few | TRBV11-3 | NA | CASSLDQGGSARAYNEQFF | TGTGCCAGCAGCTTAGATCAGGGCGGGTCGGCAAGGGCGTACAATGAGCAGTTCTTC